The sample holds many counts of the clone carrying this T cell receptor (beta chain). This specimen belongs to a study of human T cells and chemical hapten exposure. The CDR3 consists of 17 residues. TCRdb analysed the RACE reads with MiXCR anew, one entry per CDR3 protein. The repertoire holds around 39,000 distinct CDR3 sequences, with more than 6% as singletons. The time point denotes: patch test 1, 2 weeks after DPC sensitization. Regarding treatment: therapeutic diphenylcyclopropenone sensitization with weekly scalp DPC. Unfractionated whole blood yielded the extracted total RNA. Each donor was an alopecia patient between 18 and 70 years of age who qualified for DPC.

The material sequenced was whole blood, taken in connection with sensitization to the hapten diphenylcyclopropenone (DPC). The source is a young woman with alopecia areata. Some clones in this sample may be carry-over from other donors' samples. The gene calls are TRBV3-2 and TRBJ2-7; the DNA was not compared with TRBD1, the D call given in the table. TRBV3-2 represents a pseudogene. DNA of the CDR3: TGTGCCAGCAGCCAAGATCTAGGGGACCGTCTCGTCAAGGGGCAGTACTTC. It translates to CASSQDLGDRLVKGQYF.